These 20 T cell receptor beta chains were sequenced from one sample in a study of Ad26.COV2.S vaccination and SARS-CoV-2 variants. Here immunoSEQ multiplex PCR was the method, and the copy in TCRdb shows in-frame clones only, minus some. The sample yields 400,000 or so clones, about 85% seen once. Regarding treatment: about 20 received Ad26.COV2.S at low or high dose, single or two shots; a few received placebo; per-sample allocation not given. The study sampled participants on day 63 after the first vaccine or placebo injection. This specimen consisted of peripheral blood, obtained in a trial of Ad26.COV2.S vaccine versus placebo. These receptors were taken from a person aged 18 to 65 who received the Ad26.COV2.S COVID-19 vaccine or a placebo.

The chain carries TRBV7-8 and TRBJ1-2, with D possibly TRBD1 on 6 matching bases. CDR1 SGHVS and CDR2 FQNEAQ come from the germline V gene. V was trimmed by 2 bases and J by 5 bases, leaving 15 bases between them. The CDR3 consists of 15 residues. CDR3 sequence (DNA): TGTGCCAGCAGCTTATACGAGGGGGGCGGTTATGGCTACACCTTC. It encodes CASSLYEGGGYGYTF.

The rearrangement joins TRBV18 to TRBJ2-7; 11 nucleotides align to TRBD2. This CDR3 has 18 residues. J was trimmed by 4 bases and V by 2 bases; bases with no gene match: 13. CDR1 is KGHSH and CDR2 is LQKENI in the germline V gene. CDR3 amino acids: CASSPYPSGGPDGYEQYF. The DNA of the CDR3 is TGTGCCAGCTCACCATACCCTAGCGGGGGGCCCGATGGGTACGAGCAGTACTTC.

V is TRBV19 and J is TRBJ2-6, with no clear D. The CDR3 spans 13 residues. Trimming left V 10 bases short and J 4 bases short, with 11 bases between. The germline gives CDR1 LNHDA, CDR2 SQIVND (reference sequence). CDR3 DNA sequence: TGTGCCACCCGCCGACGGGGGGCCAACGTCCTGACTTTC. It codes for CATRRRGANVLTF. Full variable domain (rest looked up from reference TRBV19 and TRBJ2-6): DGGITQSPKYLFRKEGQNVTLSCEQNLNHDAMYWYRQDPGQGLRLIYYSQIVNDFQKGDIAEGYSVSREKKESFPLTVTSAQKNPTAFYLCATRRRGANVLTFGAGSRLTVL.

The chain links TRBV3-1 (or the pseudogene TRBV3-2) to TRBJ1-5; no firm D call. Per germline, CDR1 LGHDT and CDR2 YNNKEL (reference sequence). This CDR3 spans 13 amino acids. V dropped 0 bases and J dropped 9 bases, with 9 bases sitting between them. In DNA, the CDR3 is TGTGCCAGCAGCCAAGATCACGGCTCGCCCCAGCATTTT. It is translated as CASSQDHGSPQHF.

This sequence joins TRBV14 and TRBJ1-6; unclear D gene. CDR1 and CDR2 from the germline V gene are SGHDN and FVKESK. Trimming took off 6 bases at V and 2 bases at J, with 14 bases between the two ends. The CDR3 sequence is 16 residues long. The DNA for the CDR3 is TGTGCCAGCAGGCCATCGGGCGGAGCCTATAATTCACCCCTCCACTTT. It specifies CASRPSGGAYNSPLHF.

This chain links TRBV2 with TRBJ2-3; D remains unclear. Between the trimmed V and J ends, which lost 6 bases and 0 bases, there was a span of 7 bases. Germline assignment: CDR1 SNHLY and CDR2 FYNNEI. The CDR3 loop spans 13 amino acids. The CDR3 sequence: CASRAASTDTQYF. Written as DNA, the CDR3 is TGTGCCAGCAGGGCAGCGAGCACAGATACGCAGTATTTT.

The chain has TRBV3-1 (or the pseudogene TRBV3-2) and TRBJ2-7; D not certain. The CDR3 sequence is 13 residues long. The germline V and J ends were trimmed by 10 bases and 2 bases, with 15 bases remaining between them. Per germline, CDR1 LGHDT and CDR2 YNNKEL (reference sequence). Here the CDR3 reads CATKGSRPYEQYF. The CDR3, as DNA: TGTGCCACCAAAGGTAGCCGGCCCTACGAGCAGTACTTC.

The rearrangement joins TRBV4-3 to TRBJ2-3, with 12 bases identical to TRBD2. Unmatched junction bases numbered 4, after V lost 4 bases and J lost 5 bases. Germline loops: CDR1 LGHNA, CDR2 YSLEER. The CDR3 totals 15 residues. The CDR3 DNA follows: TGCGCCAGCAGCCGCCTAGCGGGGGGGATAGATACGCAGTATTTT. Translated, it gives CASSRLAGGIDTQYF.

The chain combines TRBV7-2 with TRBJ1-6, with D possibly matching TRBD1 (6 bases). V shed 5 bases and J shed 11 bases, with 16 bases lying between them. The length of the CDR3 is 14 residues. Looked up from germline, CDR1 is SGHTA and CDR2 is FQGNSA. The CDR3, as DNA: TGTGCCAGCAGCCCGCAGGGGTGGTCGGCACCCCTCCACTTT. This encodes CASSPQGWSAPLHF.

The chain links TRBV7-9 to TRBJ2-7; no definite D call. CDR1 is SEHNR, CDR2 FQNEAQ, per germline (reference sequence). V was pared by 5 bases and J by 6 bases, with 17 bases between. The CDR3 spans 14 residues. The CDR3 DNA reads TGTGCCAGCAGCCAAAACTCGGGCCCTACCGAGCAGTACTTC. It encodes CASSQNSGPTEQYF.

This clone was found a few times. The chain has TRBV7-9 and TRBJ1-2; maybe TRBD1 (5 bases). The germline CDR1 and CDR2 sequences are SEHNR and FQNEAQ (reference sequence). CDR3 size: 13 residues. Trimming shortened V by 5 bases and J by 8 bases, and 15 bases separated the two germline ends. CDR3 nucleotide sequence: TGTGCCAGCAGCCCCGACGGGGGGGACGGCTACACCTTC. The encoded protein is CASSPDGGDGYTF. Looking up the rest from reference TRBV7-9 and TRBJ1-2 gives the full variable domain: DTGVSQNPRHKITKRGQNVTFRCDPISEHNRLYWYRQTLGQGPEFLTYFQNEAQLEKSRLLSDRFSAERPKGSFSTLEIQRTEQGDSAMYLCASSPDGGDGYTFGSGTRLTVV.

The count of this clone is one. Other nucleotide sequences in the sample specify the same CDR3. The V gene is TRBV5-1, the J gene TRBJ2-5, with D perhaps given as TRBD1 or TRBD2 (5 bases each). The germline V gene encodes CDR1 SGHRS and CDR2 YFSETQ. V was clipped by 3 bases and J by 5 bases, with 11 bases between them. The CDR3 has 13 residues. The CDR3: CASSYGTGETQYF. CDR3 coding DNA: TGCGCCAGCAGCTATGGGACGGGGGAGACCCAGTACTTC.

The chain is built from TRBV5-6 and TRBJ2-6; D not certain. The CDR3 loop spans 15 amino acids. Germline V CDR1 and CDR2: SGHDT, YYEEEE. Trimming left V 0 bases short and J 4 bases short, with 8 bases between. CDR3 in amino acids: CASSLGGTGANVLTF. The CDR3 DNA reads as TGTGCCAGCAGCTTGGGGGGTACCGGGGCCAACGTCCTGACTTTC.

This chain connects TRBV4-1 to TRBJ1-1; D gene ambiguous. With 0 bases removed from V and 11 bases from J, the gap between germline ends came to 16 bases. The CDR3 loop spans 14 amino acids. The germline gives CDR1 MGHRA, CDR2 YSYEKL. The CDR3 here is CASSQDWKGLKAFF. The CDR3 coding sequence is TGCGCCAGCAGCCAAGATTGGAAAGGACTGAAGGCTTTCTTT.

CDR3 region: CASSPLLVADNSPLHF. CDR3 DNA sequence: TGTGCCAGCAGCCCTTTATTGGTGGCGGATAATTCACCCCTCCACTTT. The chain employs TRBV27 and TRBJ1-6; D unresolved. The length of the CDR3 is 16 residues. From germline, CDR1 is MNHEY and CDR2 SMNVEV (reference sequence). V was shortened by 6 bases and J by 5 bases, with 17 bases between the two germline ends.

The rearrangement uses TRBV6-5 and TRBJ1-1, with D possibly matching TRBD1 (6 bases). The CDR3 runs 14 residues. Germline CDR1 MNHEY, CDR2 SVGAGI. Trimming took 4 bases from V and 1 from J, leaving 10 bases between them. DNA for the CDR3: TGTGCCAGCAGTTCCGGGACAACGAACACTGAAGCTTTCTTT. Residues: CASSSGTTNTEAFF.

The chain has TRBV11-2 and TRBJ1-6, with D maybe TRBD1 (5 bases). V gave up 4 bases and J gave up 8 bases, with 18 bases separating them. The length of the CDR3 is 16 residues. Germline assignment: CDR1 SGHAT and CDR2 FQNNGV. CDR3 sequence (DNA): TGTGCCAGCAGCTCATTACGGGGGGTCAGGGATTCACCCCTCCACTTT. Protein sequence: CASSSLRGVRDSPLHF.

The CDR3, as DNA: TGTGCCAGCAGCCCTGGGACAGGGGTTAGCACAGATACGCAGTATTTT. Protein product: CASSPGTGVSTDTQYF. This chain connects TRBV5-6 to TRBJ2-3; 10 bases map to TRBD1. Per the germline V gene, CDR1 is SGHDT and CDR2 is YYEEEE. With V trimmed by 4 bases and J by 0 bases, 5 bases remained unmatched. This CDR3 region has 16 residues.

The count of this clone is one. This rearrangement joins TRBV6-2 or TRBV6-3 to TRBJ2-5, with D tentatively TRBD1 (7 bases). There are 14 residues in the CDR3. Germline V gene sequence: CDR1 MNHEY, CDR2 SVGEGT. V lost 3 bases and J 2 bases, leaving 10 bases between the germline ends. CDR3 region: CASSYAGQQETQYF. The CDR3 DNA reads TGTGCCAGCAGTTATGCGGGACAGCAAGAGACCCAGTACTTC.

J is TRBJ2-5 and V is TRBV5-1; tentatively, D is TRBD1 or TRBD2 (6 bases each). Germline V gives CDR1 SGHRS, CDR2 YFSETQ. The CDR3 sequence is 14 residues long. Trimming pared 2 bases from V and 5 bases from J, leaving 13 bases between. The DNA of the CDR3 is TGCGCCAGCAGCTTACGGGGGCGGCAGGAGACCCAGTACTTC. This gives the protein CASSLRGRQETQYF.